The 27 T cell receptor beta chains below were found in one sample sequenced in a study of shared clonotypes between healthy human individuals. Generated by immunoSEQ multiplex PCR, the TCRdb table keeps only in-frame clones and is missing some. The table lists 2 million to 2.5 million clones, approximately 95% of them singletons. The sequenced sample was naive CD4+ T cells sorted from blood. The subset is: CD45RA+ positively selected. These receptors were taken from a man between 18 and 35 years old in good health.

In this sample, this clone turned up once. The junction shows a germline mismatch at one end, possibly a read error. The J gene is TRBJ2-7, the V gene TRBV2; 7 nucleotides align to TRBD2. The CDR3 totals 11 residues. Germline CDR1 SNHLY, CDR2 FYNNEI. The CDR3 coding sequence is TGTGCCAGCAGTGAACTGGGGGGGAATAACTTC. This sequence encodes CASSELGGNNF. The variable domain in full, with the rest retrieved from reference TRBV2 and TRBJ2-7, is EPEVTQTPSHQVTQMGQEVILRCVPISNHLYFYWYRQILGQKVEFLVSFYNNEISEKSEIFDDQFSVERPDGSNFTLKIRSTKLEDSAMYFCASSELGGNNFGPGTRLTVT.

The chain has TRBV11-2 and TRBJ2-7; TRBD2 might be the D (6 bases). V gave up 6 bases and J gave up 2 bases, with 17 bases separating them. CDR1 SGHAT and CDR2 FQNNGV come from the germline V gene. This CDR3 is built from 15 residues. The CDR3 DNA follows: TGTGCCAGCAGTCCTAGGGGCGGGGAAACCTACGAGCAGTACTTC. It is translated as CASSPRGGETYEQYF.

The rearrangement joins TRBV7-9 to TRBJ1-1; TRBD1 matches 7 bases. This CDR3 has 15 amino acids. V shed 5 bases and J 3 bases; nucleotides not matched to a gene: 9. Germline values: CDR1 SEHNR, CDR2 FQNEAQ (reference sequence). DNA of the CDR3: TGTGCCAGCAGCCCCGGGACAGTGCGATACACTGAAGCTTTCTTT. It specifies CASSPGTVRYTEAFF.

V gene TRBV19 combines with J gene TRBJ1-2, with 9 positions matching TRBD1. The CDR3 contains 13 residues. Germline CDR1 LNHDA, CDR2 SQIVND (reference sequence). V shed 5 bases and J 8 bases; nucleotides not matched to a gene: 6. The CDR3 is CASSPTGGMGYTF. The CDR3 DNA follows: TGTGCCAGTAGTCCGACAGGGGGTATGGGCTACACCTTC.

The chain links TRBV6-4 to TRBJ1-5; no reliable D call. This CDR3 is built from 17 residues. Germline V CDR1 and CDR2: MRHNA, SNTAGT. V lost 2 bases, J lost 3 bases, and 17 bases lay in between. CDR3 nucleotide sequence: TGTGCCAGCAGTGACCTTCCTAGATGGCCTCTCAATCAGCCCCAGCATTTT. This encodes CASSDLPRWPLNQPQHF.

On this clone itself: The same CDR3 also results from other DNA sequences found in this sample. CDR3 nucleotide sequence: TGTGCCATCAGTGAGACGGATGGCTACACCTTC. Protein: CAISETDGYTF. J is TRBJ1-2 and V is TRBV10-3; D ambiguous. Germline CDR1 is ENHRY and CDR2 is SYGVKD. This CDR3 comprises 11 residues. V gave up 2 bases and J gave up 6 bases, with 4 bases separating them.

This chain uses TRBV5-1 with TRBJ2-3; 11 bases match TRBD2. The CDR3 contains 16 residues. Germline V gene sequence: CDR1 SGHRS, CDR2 YFSETQ. J lost 0 bases, V lost 3 bases, and 3 bases had no gene match. CDR3 nucleotides: TGCGCCAGCAGCTACGGGACTAGCGGTAGCACAGATACGCAGTATTTT. Translation gives CASSYGTSGSTDTQYF.

This clone has just one count. The V call is TRBV7-9, the J call TRBJ1-4; no clear D gene. The CDR3 spans 12 residues. Trimming removed 5 bases from V and 8 bases from J, with 9 bases in between. Germline loops: CDR1 SEHNR, CDR2 FQNEAQ (reference sequence). DNA for the CDR3: TGTGCCAGCAGCCACGATGGCGAAAAACTGTTTTTT. Amino acids: CASSHDGEKLFF.

The chain links TRBV28 to TRBJ1-1; 9 bases fit TRBD1. V shed 6 bases, J shed 5 bases, and the junction held 10 bases outside the gene matches. In germline, CDR1 is MDHEN, CDR2 SYDVKM. CDR3 length: 15 residues. CDR3 DNA sequence: TGTGCCAGCAGCTACCACAGGGGGCAGTCAACTGAAGCTTTCTTT. It yields the protein CASSYHRGQSTEAFF.

The rearrangement links TRBV21-1 to TRBJ2-2; TRBD1 was called by the table and not checked on the DNA. TRBV21-1 constitutes a pseudogene. The CDR3 length is 19 residues. CDR3 nucleotide sequence: TGTGCCAGCAGCAAAGATCCCCCACGTCAGGGGCTGGGCACCGGGGAGCTGTTTTTT. It yields the protein CASSKDPPRQGLGTGELFF.

The J gene is TRBJ2-1, the V gene TRBV18, with 8 bases identical to TRBD2. This CDR3 has 14 residues. V gave up 1 base and J gave up 5 bases; unmatched junction bases: 1. From germline, CDR1 is KGHSH and CDR2 LQKENI. This CDR3 reads CASSPLAGNNEQFF. The CDR3 region has the DNA TGTGCCAGCTCACCACTAGCGGGGAACAATGAGCAGTTCTTC.

The chain carries TRBV5-1 and TRBJ2-1; D possibly corresponds to TRBD2 (6 bases). Deletions cut 6 bases from V and 6 bases from J, with 16 bases between. CDR3 length: 14 residues. CDR1 SGHRS and CDR2 YFSETQ come from the germline V gene. The chain's CDR3 is CASNEGGISNEQFF. As DNA, the CDR3 is TGCGCCAGCAACGAGGGCGGGATCTCCAATGAGCAGTTCTTC.

This clone occurred once. The V gene is TRBV6-5, the J gene TRBJ1-1; the D is unclear. From germline, CDR1 is MNHEY and CDR2 SVGAGI. The CDR3 runs to 14 residues. The ends were cut back, 6 bases at V and 1 base at J, with 12 bases in the middle. The CDR3, as DNA: TGTGCCAGCAGCCCCTCCGACTGGAACACTGAAGCTTTCTTT. Its translation: CASSPSDWNTEAFF.

The table lists this clone with a count of one. The chain couples TRBV19 to TRBJ1-2, with no clear D. Germline V lookup: CDR1 LNHDA, CDR2 SQIVND (reference sequence). The V and J ends lost 8 bases and 5 bases respectively, with 15 bases between them. CDR3 length: 13 amino acids. Written as DNA, the CDR3 is TGTGCCAGTTCCTGGGATTCGAGGTATGGCTACACCTTC. Residues: CASSWDSRYGYTF. Combining the CDR3 with reference TRBV19 and TRBJ1-2 gives the whole variable domain DGGITQSPKYLFRKEGQNVTLSCEQNLNHDAMYWYRQDPGQGLRLIYYSQIVNDFQKGDIAEGYSVSREKKESFPLTVTSAQKNPTAFYLCASSWDSRYGYTFGSGTRLTVV.

This clone has only one observation. The J gene is TRBJ1-5, the V gene TRBV5-4; D is possibly TRBD1 (6 bases). Per the germline V gene, CDR1 is SGHNT and CDR2 is YYREEE (reference sequence). This CDR3 contains 14 residues. Trimming cost V 2 bases and J 2 bases, with 8 bases left between them. CDR3 bases: TGTGCCAGCAGCTTTGCAGGGGGCAATCAGCCCCAGCATTTT. Its protein is CASSFAGGNQPQHF.

The J gene is TRBJ2-3, the V gene TRBV19, with 9 positions matching TRBD2. Germline loops: CDR1 LNHDA, CDR2 SQIVND (reference sequence). V was pared by 5 bases and J by 2 bases, with 5 bases of the junction left unmatched. There are 15 residues in the CDR3. The CDR3 nucleotides are TGTGCCAGTAGTCGGCTAGCGGGACCCACAGATACGCAGTATTTT. It encodes CASSRLAGPTDTQYF. Together with reference TRBV19 and TRBJ2-3, the CDR3 gives the full variable domain: DGGITQSPKYLFRKEGQNVTLSCEQNLNHDAMYWYRQDPGQGLRLIYYSQIVNDFQKGDIAEGYSVSREKKESFPLTVTSAQKNPTAFYLCASSRLAGPTDTQYFGPGTRLTVL.

J is TRBJ1-1 and V is TRBV5-1, with 9 bases identical to TRBD1. In germline, CDR1 is SGHRS, CDR2 YFSETQ. The CDR3 contains 16 residues. Trimming at V came to 0 bases and at J to 6 bases, leaving 9 bases not matched to a gene. This CDR3 is CASSLAGTGSTAEAFF. The CDR3, as DNA: TGCGCCAGCAGCTTGGCCGGGACAGGGTCGACAGCTGAAGCTTTCTTT.

The V call is TRBV6-6, the J call TRBJ2-2, with 11 bases lining up with TRBD2. The germline V gene has CDR1 MNHNY and CDR2 SVGAGI (reference sequence). The CDR3 is 15 residues long. Unmatched junction bases numbered 1, after V lost 6 bases and J lost 1 base. The CDR3: CASRGTSGNTGELFF. In DNA form, the CDR3 reads TGTGCCAGCAGGGGGACTAGCGGGAACACCGGGGAGCTGTTTTTT.

This clone was recorded only once. This chain connects TRBV6-4 to TRBJ1-2; 10 bases are a match to TRBD1. V shed 2 bases, J shed 5 bases, and the junction held 2 bases outside the gene matches. The germline CDR1 and CDR2 sequences are MRHNA and SNTAGT. This CDR3 is 14 amino acids long. CDR3: CASSDGQGEYGYTF. The CDR3 DNA reads TGTGCCAGCAGTGACGGACAGGGGGAGTATGGCTACACCTTC.

This chain joins TRBV19 and TRBJ2-2, with D perhaps matching TRBD1 (6 bases). The CDR3 totals 15 residues. The germline V gene encodes CDR1 LNHDA and CDR2 SQIVND (reference sequence). The V gene lost 5 bases and the J gene lost 1 base, with 11 bases spanning the gap. The CDR3 DNA is TGTGCCAGTAGTCCCCCGGGACAGAACACCGGGGAGCTGTTTTTT. It codes for CASSPPGQNTGELFF.

As regards this clone: Germline is not matched at one junction end, which may reflect a read error. This sample also contains other DNA sequences that code for the same CDR3. The chain is built from TRBV15 and TRBJ2-7, with D perhaps matching TRBD2 (5 bases). Germline lookup yields CDR1 LNHNV and CDR2 YYDKDF (reference sequence). The CDR3 contains 12 residues. The CDR3 loop reads CATSRVGSEQYF. For the CDR3, the DNA is TGCGCCACCAGCAGAGTAGGGAGCGAGCAGTACTTC. The full variable domain, its missing parts supplied by reference TRBV15 and TRBJ2-7, is DAMVIQNPRYQVTQFGKPVTLSCSQTLNHNVMYWYQQKSSQAPKLLFHYYDKDFNNEADTPDNFQSRRPNTSFCFLDIRSPGLGDTAMYLCATSRVGSEQYFGPGTRLTVT.

The rearrangement links TRBV5-1 to TRBJ2-3; 7 bases agree with TRBD1. Losses at the gene ends were 4 bases for V and 1 base for J; bases not matched to a gene: 6. The CDR3 is 15 amino acids. Germline values: CDR1 SGHRS, CDR2 YFSETQ. CDR3 region: CASSGTGVGTDTQYF. CDR3 bases: TGCGCCAGCAGCGGAACAGGGGTCGGCACAGATACGCAGTATTTT.

This clone was seen just once. The CDR3 nucleotides are TGTGCCAGCAGACATGGACAGGGGGGGACATATGAGCAGTTCTTC. As protein: CASRHGQGGTYEQFF. The chain carries TRBV6-6 and TRBJ2-1, with 10 bases identical to TRBD1. This CDR3 has 15 amino acids. Germline CDR1 MNHNY, CDR2 SVGAGI (reference sequence). Trimming took 6 bases from V and 8 from J; bases not matched to a gene: 10.

This chain joins TRBV2 and TRBJ2-7; 11 nucleotides line up with TRBD2. This CDR3 has 17 residues. CDR1 is SNHLY, CDR2 FYNNEI, per germline. Germline trimming cut 2 bases from V and 3 bases from J; bases unmatched to any gene: 9. CDR3 sequence (DNA): TGTGCCAGCAGTGAACTAGCGGGAGGCACTGGGAGCTACGAGCAGTACTTC. Its translation is CASSELAGGTGSYEQYF.

The rearrangement joins TRBV5-4 to TRBJ1-4, with 8 bases aligning to TRBD1. The ends lost 0 bases at V and 7 bases at J; junction bases unmatched: 2. This CDR3 has 14 amino acids. The V gene's germline CDR1 is SGHNT and CDR2 YYREEE (reference sequence). CDR3 coding DNA: TGTGCCAGCAGCTTGGCAGGGGGCACTGAAAAACTGTTTTTT. It is translated as CASSLAGGTEKLFF.

V is TRBV7-6 and J is TRBJ2-1; perhaps TRBD2 as D (5 bases). CDR1 and CDR2 from the germline V gene are SGHVS and FNYEAQ. V dropped 3 bases and J dropped 7 bases, with 13 bases sitting between them. This CDR3 region has 14 residues. CDR3 coding DNA: TGTGCCAGCAGCTTTTGGGAGTCAACGAATGAGCAGTTCTTC. Its translation: CASSFWESTNEQFF.

The chain joins TRBV5-1 to TRBJ2-2; D is unresolved. The germline V gene encodes CDR1 SGHRS and CDR2 YFSETQ. The CDR3 extends over 14 amino acids. The germline V and J ends were trimmed by 0 bases and 3 bases, with 6 bases remaining between them. CDR3: CASSLEQYTGELFF. Here the CDR3 DNA reads TGCGCCAGCAGCTTGGAACAGTACACCGGGGAGCTGTTTTTT.